A single sample gave rise to the 32 T cell receptor beta chains below, sequenced in a study of CD8 T cells in Susac syndrome. RNA in amounts of roughly 0.45 to 1 ug was reverse transcribed with random hexamers. From the immunoSEQ multiplex PCR reads, TCRdb called clonotypes with MiXCR, one entry per CDR3 protein. The sample has 210,000 or so distinct CDR3 sequences, 94% seen once. The specimen sequenced was CD4+ T cells from PBMCs. These receptors were obtained from a human donor with Susac syndrome.

The J gene is TRBJ2-1, the V gene TRBV28; 7 positions match TRBD1. Germline trimming cut 4 bases from V and 10 bases from J; bases unmatched to any gene: 10. The CDR3 is 14 amino acids. The germline CDR1 and CDR2 sequences are MDHEN and SYDVKM. This CDR3 reads CASSYRQGSEEQFF. CDR3 bases: TGTGCCAGCAGTTACCGACAGGGTTCAGAGGAGCAGTTCTTC.

The chain uses TRBV9 and TRBJ2-5, with 8 bases matching TRBD1. This CDR3 comprises 15 residues. Germline assignment: CDR1 SGDLS and CDR2 YYNGEE. Trimming at V came to 3 bases and at J to 4 bases, leaving 8 bases not matched to a gene. The CDR3 nucleotides are TGTGCCAGCAGCGGAGGACAGGGTGTTGGAGAGACCCAGTACTTC. It specifies CASSGGQGVGETQYF. The full variable domain, its missing parts supplied by reference TRBV9 and TRBJ2-5, is DSGVTQTPKHLITATGQRVTLRCSPRSGDLSVYWYQQSLDQGLQFLIQYYNGEERAKGNILERFSAQQFPDLHSELNLSSLELGDSALYFCASSGGQGVGETQYFGPGTRLLVL.

The chain combines TRBV5-1 with TRBJ2-3; 7 bases fit TRBD2. Germline V gene data show CDR1 as SGHRS and CDR2 as YFSETQ. V shed 2 bases, J shed 1 base, and the junction held 1 base outside the gene matches. The CDR3 contains 14 residues. CDR3 loop: CASSLTSGTDTQYF. The CDR3 bases are TGCGCCAGCAGCTTAACTAGCGGCACAGATACGCAGTATTTT.

The chain uses TRBV6-2 or TRBV6-3 and TRBJ1-2, with D uncertain. The germline V gene encodes CDR1 MNHEY and CDR2 SVGEGT. This CDR3 is 14 amino acids long. Trimming left V 5 bases short and J 8 bases short, with 18 bases between. DNA for the CDR3: TGTGCCAGCAGTATTAGCAGAGAAGGGAGCGGCTACACCTTC. This encodes CASSISREGSGYTF.

The chain is built from TRBV20-1 and TRBJ2-2; a possible D gene is TRBD1 (6 bases). Germline CDR1 reads DFQATT; CDR2 reads SNEGSKA (reference sequence). CDR3 size: 15 residues. V was cut by 4 bases and J by 1 base, with 13 bases left in between. CDR3 region: CSAIRPTGNTGELFF. CDR3 DNA: TGCAGTGCTATCCGACCGACAGGGAACACCGGGGAGCTGTTTTTT.

The chain joins TRBV27 to TRBJ1-1; D is possibly TRBD1 (5 bases). The germline V gene encodes CDR1 MNHEY and CDR2 SMNVEV (reference sequence). The CDR3 runs 14 residues. V was shortened by 4 bases and J by 4 bases, with 13 bases between the two germline ends. CDR3 sequence: CASSWGVLGTEAFF. The DNA for the CDR3 is TGTGCCAGCAGTTGGGGGGTACTGGGCACTGAAGCTTTCTTT.

The rearrangement links TRBV20-1 to TRBJ1-2; D is unresolved. Germline V gives CDR1 DFQATT, CDR2 SNEGSKA (reference sequence). Between the trimmed V and J ends, which lost 3 bases and 4 bases, there was a span of 12 bases. The CDR3 has 13 amino acids. The CDR3 DNA sequence: TGCAGTGCTAGGGCCGGTAGCGGCTATGGCTACACCTTC. It translates to CSARAGSGYGYTF.

V usage is TRBV4-3 and J usage is TRBJ2-7; 8 nucleotides agree with TRBD1. CDR3 length: 15 amino acids. The germline gives CDR1 LGHNA, CDR2 YSLEER. Unmatched junction bases numbered 4, after V lost 0 bases and J lost 3 bases. The DNA for the CDR3 is TGCGCCAGCAGCCAAGATCCGGGACAGGACTACGAGCAGTACTTC. It specifies CASSQDPGQDYEQYF.

The V and J genes are TRBV7-2 and TRBJ1-1, with 8 bases matching TRBD1. J gave up 6 bases and V 5 bases, and 5 bases lay outside the gene matches. The CDR3 is 13 amino acids. In germline, CDR1 is SGHTA, CDR2 FQGNSA. The CDR3: CASSRDRGSEAFF. CDR3 coding DNA: TGTGCCAGCAGCCGCGACAGGGGTTCTGAAGCTTTCTTT.

The chain has TRBV6-5 and TRBJ1-1; the D is unclear. Germline CDR1 reads MNHEY; CDR2 reads SVGAGI. Trimming removed 2 bases from V and 1 base from J, with 11 bases in between. This CDR3 has 15 amino acids. CDR3: CASSYLSRKNTEAFF. In DNA form, the CDR3 reads TGTGCCAGCAGTTACCTATCCCGGAAGAACACTGAAGCTTTCTTT.

The rearrangement links TRBV18 to TRBJ2-1, with D maybe TRBD1 (6 bases). The CDR3 covers 16 residues. The germline V gene has CDR1 KGHSH and CDR2 LQKENI. V shed 1 base and J shed 0 bases, with 10 bases lying between them. Written as DNA, the CDR3 is TGTGCCAGCTCACCACTAACGGACAGCTCCTACAATGAGCAGTTCTTC. It encodes CASSPLTDSSYNEQFF. Full variable domain (outside the CDR3, taken from reference TRBV18 and TRBJ2-1): NAGVMQNPRHLVRRRGQEARLRCSPMKGHSHVYWYRQLPEEGLKFMVYLQKENIIDESGMPKERFSAEFPKEGPSILRIQQVVRGDSAAYFCASSPLTDSSYNEQFFGPGTRLTVL.

The chain recombines TRBV28 with TRBJ2-2; unclear D gene. Germline V CDR1 and CDR2: MDHEN, SYDVKM. Between the trimmed V and J ends, which lost 3 bases and 4 bases, there was a span of 6 bases. This CDR3 has 13 residues. The CDR3 sequence: CASSFRITGELFF. As DNA, the CDR3 is TGTGCCAGCAGTTTCAGAATCACCGGGGAGCTGTTTTTT.

The gene calls are TRBV9 and TRBJ2-2; either TRBD1 or TRBD2 may fit D (5 bases each). CDR3 length: 15 amino acids. Germline V gives CDR1 SGDLS, CDR2 YYNGEE. The V gene lost 4 bases and the J gene lost 0 bases, with 10 bases spanning the gap. The CDR3 region is CASSPGTSNTGELFF. CDR3 coding DNA: TGTGCCAGCAGCCCGGGGACCTCGAACACCGGGGAGCTGTTTTTT.

V is TRBV20-1 and J is TRBJ2-3; D call uncertain. Germline V gives CDR1 DFQATT, CDR2 SNEGSKA (reference sequence). Trimming pared 7 bases from V and 4 bases from J, leaving 9 bases between. The CDR3 sequence is 11 residues long. CDR3 nucleotide sequence: TGCAGTGGGCTCTTGGCAGATACGCAGTATTTT. Its protein product is CSGLLADTQYF.

The genes are TRBV3-1 and TRBJ2-3; a weak D match, TRBD2 (7 bases). CDR3 length: 14 amino acids. Trimming removed 3 bases at V and 3 bases at J, with 10 bases between. The germline CDR1 and CDR2 sequences are LGHDT and YNNKEL (reference sequence). DNA of the CDR3: TGTGCCAGCAGCCAGCGGGGGACAACAGATACGCAGTATTTT. It encodes CASSQRGTTDTQYF.

This chain links TRBV19 with TRBJ1-2, with a possible D match to TRBD1 (6 bases). The V end was cut by 11 bases, the J end by 6 bases, with 25 bases between. This CDR3 is built from 15 residues. Germline V gene lookup returns CDR1 LNHDA and CDR2 SQIVND (reference sequence). The CDR3 DNA is TGTGCCTGTAACGCTGGTCCACGGACAGCCGATGGCTACACCTTC. As protein: CACNAGPRTADGYTF.

The genes are TRBV6-5 and TRBJ1-2; D remains unclear. CDR1 MNHEY and CDR2 SVGAGI come from the germline V gene. The length of the CDR3 is 14 residues. V was clipped by 8 bases and J by 8 bases, with 21 bases between them. The chain's CDR3 is CASLSESLSGGYTF. The CDR3 coding sequence is TGTGCCAGCTTATCGGAGAGTTTGTCGGGAGGCTACACCTTC.

The V call is TRBV20-1, the J call TRBJ2-7; D gene ambiguous. This CDR3 comprises 13 residues. Germline V gene data show CDR1 as DFQATT and CDR2 as SNEGSKA (reference sequence). The V end lost 5 bases, the J end lost 6 bases, and 17 bases lay between the germline ends. CDR3 coding DNA: TGCAGTGCTCCCCCCCGGGCAAAACTCGAGCAGTACTTC. Its protein product is CSAPPRAKLEQYF.

The chain combines TRBV7-2 with TRBJ1-5; D possibly corresponds to TRBD1 (5 bases). Looked up from germline, CDR1 is SGHTA and CDR2 is FQGNSA. The germline V and J ends were trimmed by 3 bases and 6 bases, with 9 bases remaining between them. The CDR3 is 13 residues long. CDR3 nucleotides: TGTGCCAGCAGCTTGGGACCGACTCAGCCCCAGCATTTT. Protein: CASSLGPTQPQHF.

To note about this clonotype: Lacking the conserved final phenylalanine or tryptophan, this CDR3 likely reflects a read error. J is TRBJ1-1 and V is TRBV30; D call uncertain. CDR1 and CDR2 from the germline V gene are GTSNPN and SVGIG (reference sequence). CDR3 length equals 14 residues. V was trimmed by 2 bases and J by 6 bases, leaving 16 bases between them. CDR3 bases: TGTGCCTGGAGTCACAAACGAGGGTCCGCTGAAGCTTTCCTT. This gives the protein CAWSHKRGSAEAFL.

V and J are TRBV20-1 and TRBJ1-2; D is undetermined. Per germline, CDR1 DFQATT and CDR2 SNEGSKA (reference sequence). The CDR3 sequence is 15 residues long. V was cut by 0 bases and J by 0 bases, with 11 bases left in between. The CDR3 DNA follows: TGCAGTGCTAGAGATAGGGCCCTAGCTAACTATGGCTACACCTTC. Translation gives CSARDRALANYGYTF.

This chain links TRBV24-1 with TRBJ2-3; D tentatively reads TRBD1 or TRBD2 (5 bases each). V lost 5 bases to trimming and J lost 0 bases, with 17 bases between them. The CDR3 sequence is 17 residues long. Germline CDR1 KGHDR, CDR2 SFDVKD. The CDR3 nucleotides are TGTGCCACCAGTGGAGGTGGTTGGGACCTTAGCACAGATACGCAGTATTTT. This codes for CATSGGGWDLSTDTQYF.

The chain has TRBV7-3 and TRBJ2-1; the D gene is possibly TRBD1 (6 bases). V lost 2 bases to trimming and J lost 6 bases, with 11 bases between them. Germline values: CDR1 SGHTA, CDR2 FQGTGA. The CDR3 contains 14 residues. CDR3 in amino acids: CASSLYRDGNEQFF. Written as DNA, the CDR3 is TGTGCCAGCAGCTTATACAGGGACGGCAATGAGCAGTTCTTC.

This chain links TRBV28 with TRBJ2-4; no clear D gene. This CDR3 is built from 17 residues. V was pared by 9 bases and J by 2 bases, with 23 bases between. Germline loops: CDR1 MDHEN, CDR2 SYDVKM. The CDR3 loop reads CASSSTLMGWTKNIQYF. DNA for the CDR3: TGTGCCAGTTCATCGACTCTTATGGGATGGACCAAAAACATTCAGTACTTC.

The chain uses TRBV9 and TRBJ2-1, with TRBD1 identical over 8 bases. The germline gives CDR1 SGDLS, CDR2 YYNGEE. The CDR3 contains 17 residues. V shed 3 bases and J 0 bases; nucleotides not matched to a gene: 8. Here the CDR3 reads CASSERGDRSSYNEQFF. DNA of the CDR3: TGTGCCAGCAGCGAGAGAGGGGACAGGAGCTCCTACAATGAGCAGTTCTTC.

The table lists this clonotype with a count of one. The chain combines TRBV6-1 with TRBJ1-2, with TRBD1 as a possible D gene (5 bases). CDR3 length: 12 amino acids. The V and J ends lost 7 bases and 6 bases respectively, with 12 bases between them. In germline, CDR1 is MNHNS, CDR2 SASEGT. In DNA form, the CDR3 reads TGTGCCAGCATGAGGGGTATTGATGGCTACACCTTC. Amino acid sequence: CASMRGIDGYTF.

The chain carries TRBV11-3 and TRBJ1-1; the match to TRBD1 covers 8 bases. V lost 7 bases, J lost 5 bases, and 9 bases stayed unmatched. The CDR3 is 14 amino acids. The germline V gene encodes CDR1 SGHNT and CDR2 YENEEA. CDR3: CASKTGQEGTEAFF. The CDR3 DNA is TGTGCCAGCAAAACGGGACAGGAGGGAACTGAAGCTTTCTTT.

This sequence joins TRBV5-1 and TRBJ2-6; 7 bases fit TRBD1. V was clipped by 4 bases and J by 0 bases; unmatched bases: 7. The CDR3 has 17 amino acids. The V gene's germline CDR1 is SGHRS and CDR2 YFSETQ. The CDR3 loop is CASSSTGDNSGANVLTF. As DNA, the CDR3 is TGCGCCAGCAGCAGTACAGGGGATAACTCTGGGGCCAACGTCCTGACTTTC.

V usage is TRBV5-4 and J usage is TRBJ2-1; 7 nucleotides agree with TRBD1. Trimming removed 0 bases from V and 2 bases from J; junction bases left unmatched: 2. Germline values: CDR1 SGHNT, CDR2 YYREEE (reference sequence). The length of the CDR3 is 15 residues. The DNA for the CDR3 is TGTGCCAGCAGCTTGGGGCAGGGGGCCTACAATGAGCAGTTCTTC. Encoded protein: CASSLGQGAYNEQFF.

The chain joins TRBV20-1 to TRBJ1-1; TRBD1 matches at 8 bases. The junction had 4 bases not matched to a gene; V was cut back by 0 bases and J by 1 base. The CDR3 has 15 residues. Looked up from germline, CDR1 is DFQATT and CDR2 is SNEGSKA (reference sequence). CDR3 bases: TGCAGTGCTAGAGATATCGACAGGGGGAACACTGAAGCTTTCTTT. This gives the protein CSARDIDRGNTEAFF.

This rearrangement joins TRBV20-1 to TRBJ2-2; D ambiguous. Germline lookup yields CDR1 DFQATT and CDR2 SNEGSKA (reference sequence). V was pared by 2 bases and J by 3 bases, with 7 bases between. The CDR3 is 13 residues long. The CDR3 DNA sequence: TGCAGTGCTAGAAGTGAGGACACCGGGGAGCTGTTTTTT. Translating it yields CSARSEDTGELFF.

Of note for this clonotype: A junction end diverges from the germline sequence, so it may reflect a read error. The chain combines TRBV5-1 with TRBJ1-2; D unclear. The germline V gene encodes CDR1 SGHRS and CDR2 YFSETQ. CDR3 length: 14 residues. The CDR3 sequence: CTSSLATTNYGYTF. The CDR3, as DNA: TGCACCAGCAGCTTGGCTACGACTAACTATGGCTACACCTTC.